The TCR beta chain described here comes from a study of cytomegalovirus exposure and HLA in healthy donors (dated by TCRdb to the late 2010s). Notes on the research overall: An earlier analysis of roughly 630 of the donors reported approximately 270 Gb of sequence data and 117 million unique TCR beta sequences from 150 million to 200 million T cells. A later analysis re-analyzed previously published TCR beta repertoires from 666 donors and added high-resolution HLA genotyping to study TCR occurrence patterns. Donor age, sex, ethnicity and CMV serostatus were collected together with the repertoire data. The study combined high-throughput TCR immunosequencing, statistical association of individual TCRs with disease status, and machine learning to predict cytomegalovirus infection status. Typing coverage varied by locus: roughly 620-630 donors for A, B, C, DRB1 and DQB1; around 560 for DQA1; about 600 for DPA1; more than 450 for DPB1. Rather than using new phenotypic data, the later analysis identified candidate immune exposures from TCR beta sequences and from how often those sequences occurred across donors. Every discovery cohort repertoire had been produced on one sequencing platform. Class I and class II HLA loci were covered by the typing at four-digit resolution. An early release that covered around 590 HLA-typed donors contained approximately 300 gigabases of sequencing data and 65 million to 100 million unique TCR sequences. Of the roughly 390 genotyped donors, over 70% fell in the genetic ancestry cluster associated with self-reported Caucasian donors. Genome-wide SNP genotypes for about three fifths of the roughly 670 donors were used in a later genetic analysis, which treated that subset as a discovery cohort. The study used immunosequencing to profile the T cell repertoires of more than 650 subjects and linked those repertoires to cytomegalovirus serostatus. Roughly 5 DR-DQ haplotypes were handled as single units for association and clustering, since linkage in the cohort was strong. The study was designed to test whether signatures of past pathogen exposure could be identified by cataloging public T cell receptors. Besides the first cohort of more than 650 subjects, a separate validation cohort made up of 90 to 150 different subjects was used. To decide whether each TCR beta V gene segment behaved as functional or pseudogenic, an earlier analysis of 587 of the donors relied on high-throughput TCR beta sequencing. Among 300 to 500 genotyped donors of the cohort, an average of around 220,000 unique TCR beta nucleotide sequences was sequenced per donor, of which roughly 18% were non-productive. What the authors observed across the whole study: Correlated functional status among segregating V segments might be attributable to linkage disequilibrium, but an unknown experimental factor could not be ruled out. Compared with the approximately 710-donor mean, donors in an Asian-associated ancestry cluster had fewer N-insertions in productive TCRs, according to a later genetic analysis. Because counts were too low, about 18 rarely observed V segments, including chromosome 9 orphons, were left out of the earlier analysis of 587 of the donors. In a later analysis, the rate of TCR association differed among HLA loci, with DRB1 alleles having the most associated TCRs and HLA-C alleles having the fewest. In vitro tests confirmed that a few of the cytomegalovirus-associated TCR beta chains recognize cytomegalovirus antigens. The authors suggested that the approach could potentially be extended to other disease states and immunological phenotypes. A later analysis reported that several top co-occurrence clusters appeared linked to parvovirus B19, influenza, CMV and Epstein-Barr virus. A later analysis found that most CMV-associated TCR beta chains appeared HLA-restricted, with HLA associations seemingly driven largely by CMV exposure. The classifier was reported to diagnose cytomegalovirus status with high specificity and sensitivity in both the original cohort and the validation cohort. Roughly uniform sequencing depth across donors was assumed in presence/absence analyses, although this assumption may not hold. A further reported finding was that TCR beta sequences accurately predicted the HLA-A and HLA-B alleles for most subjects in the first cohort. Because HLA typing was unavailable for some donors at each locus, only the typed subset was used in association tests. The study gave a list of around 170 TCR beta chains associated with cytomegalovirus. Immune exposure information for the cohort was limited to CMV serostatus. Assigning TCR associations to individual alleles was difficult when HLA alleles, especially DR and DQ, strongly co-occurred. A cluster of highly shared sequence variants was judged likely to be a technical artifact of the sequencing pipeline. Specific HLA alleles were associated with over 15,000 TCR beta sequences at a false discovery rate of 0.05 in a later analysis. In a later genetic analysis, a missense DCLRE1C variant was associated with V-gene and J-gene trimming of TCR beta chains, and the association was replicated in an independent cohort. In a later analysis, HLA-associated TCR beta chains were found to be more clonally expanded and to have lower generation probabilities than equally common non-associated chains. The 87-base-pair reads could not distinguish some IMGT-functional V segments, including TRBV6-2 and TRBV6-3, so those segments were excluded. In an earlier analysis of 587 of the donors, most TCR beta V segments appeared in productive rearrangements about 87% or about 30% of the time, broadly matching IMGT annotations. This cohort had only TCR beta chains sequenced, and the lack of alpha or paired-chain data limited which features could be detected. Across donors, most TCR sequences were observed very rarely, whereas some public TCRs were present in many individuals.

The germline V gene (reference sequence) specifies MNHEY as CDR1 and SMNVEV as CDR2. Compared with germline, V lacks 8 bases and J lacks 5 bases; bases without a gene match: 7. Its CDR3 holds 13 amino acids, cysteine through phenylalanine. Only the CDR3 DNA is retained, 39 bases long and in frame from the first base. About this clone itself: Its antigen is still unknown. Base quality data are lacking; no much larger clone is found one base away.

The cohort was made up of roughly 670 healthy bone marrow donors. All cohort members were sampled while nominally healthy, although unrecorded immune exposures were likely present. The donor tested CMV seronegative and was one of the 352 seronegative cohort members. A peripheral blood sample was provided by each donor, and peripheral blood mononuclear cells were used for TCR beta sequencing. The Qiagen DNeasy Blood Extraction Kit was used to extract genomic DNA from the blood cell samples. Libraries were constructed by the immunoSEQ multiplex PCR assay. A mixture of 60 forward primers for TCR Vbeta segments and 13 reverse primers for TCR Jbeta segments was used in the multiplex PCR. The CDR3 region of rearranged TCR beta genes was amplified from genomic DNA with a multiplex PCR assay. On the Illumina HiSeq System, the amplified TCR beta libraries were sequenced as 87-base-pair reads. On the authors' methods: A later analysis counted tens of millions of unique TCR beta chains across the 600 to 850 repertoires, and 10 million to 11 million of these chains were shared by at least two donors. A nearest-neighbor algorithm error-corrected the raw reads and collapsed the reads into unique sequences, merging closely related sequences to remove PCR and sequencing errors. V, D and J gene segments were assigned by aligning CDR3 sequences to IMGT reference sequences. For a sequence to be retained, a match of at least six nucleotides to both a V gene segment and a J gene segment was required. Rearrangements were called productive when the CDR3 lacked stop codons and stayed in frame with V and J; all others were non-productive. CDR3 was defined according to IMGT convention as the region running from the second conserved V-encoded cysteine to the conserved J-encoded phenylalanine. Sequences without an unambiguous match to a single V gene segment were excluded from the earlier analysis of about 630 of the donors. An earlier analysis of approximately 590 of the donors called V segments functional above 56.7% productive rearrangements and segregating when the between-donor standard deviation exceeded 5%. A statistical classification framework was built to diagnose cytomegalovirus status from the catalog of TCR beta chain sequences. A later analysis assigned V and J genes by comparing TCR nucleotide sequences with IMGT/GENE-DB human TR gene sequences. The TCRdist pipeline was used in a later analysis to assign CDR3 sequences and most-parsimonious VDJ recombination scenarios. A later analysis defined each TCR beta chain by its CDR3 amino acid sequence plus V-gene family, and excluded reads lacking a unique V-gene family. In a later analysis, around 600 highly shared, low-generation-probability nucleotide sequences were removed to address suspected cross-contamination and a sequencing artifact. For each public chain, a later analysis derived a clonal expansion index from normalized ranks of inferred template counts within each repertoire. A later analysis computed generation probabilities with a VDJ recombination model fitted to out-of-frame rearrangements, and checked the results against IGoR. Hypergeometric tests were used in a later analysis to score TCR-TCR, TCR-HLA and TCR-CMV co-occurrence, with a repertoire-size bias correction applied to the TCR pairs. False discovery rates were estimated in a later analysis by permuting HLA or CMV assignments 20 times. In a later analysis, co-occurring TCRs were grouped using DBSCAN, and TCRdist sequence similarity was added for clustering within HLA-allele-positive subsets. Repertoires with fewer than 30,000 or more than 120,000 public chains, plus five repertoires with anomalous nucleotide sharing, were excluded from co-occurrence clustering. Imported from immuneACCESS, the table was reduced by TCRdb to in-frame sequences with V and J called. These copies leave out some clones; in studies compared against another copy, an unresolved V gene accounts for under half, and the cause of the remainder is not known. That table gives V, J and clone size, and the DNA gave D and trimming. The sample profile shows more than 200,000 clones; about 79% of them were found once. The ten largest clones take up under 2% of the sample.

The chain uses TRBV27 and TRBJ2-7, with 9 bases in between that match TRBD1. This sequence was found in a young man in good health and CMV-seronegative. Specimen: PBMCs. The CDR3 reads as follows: CASAGTGRHEQYF. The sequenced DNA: TGTGCCAGCGCCGGGACAGGGCGCCACGAGCAGTACTTC.